The T cell receptor (beta chain) under discussion was sequenced for a study of early T cells in non-severe SARS-CoV-2 infection. CDR1 and CDR2 (germline): SQVTM, ANQGSEA. Trimming removed 5 bases from V and 1 base from J; junction bases left unmatched: 13. This CDR3 contains 17 residues. This clonotype was seen repeatedly, ten times or more. TCRdb analysed the 5' RACE reads with MiXCR anew, one entry per CDR3 protein. Here the sample spans about 70,000 distinct CDR3 sequences, roughly 15% being singletons. The clonotype originates from an adult who was a healthcare worker with PCR-confirmed SARS-CoV-2 infection or an uninfected control (not recorded which). The sample was whole blood, taken at baseline. This chain uses TRBV29-1 with TRBJ2-3; 9 nucleotides line up with TRBD2. For the CDR3, the DNA is TGCAGCGTTCAGGGCGATAGCGGGAGTATGCGCACAGATACGCAGTATTTT. Translating it yields CSVQGDSGSMRTDTQYF.